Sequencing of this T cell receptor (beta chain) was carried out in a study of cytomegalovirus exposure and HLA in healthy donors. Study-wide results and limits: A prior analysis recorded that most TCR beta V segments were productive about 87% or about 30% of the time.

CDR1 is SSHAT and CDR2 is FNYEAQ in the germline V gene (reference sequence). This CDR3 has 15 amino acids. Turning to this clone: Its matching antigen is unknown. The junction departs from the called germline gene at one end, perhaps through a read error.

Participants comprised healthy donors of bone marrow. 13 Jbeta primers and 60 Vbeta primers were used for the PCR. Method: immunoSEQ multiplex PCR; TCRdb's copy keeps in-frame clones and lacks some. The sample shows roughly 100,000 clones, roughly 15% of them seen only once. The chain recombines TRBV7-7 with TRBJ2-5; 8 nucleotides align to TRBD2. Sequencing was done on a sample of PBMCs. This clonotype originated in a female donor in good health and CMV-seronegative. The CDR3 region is CASSPVAGRQETQYF. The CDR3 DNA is TGTGCTAGCAGCCCCGTAGCGGGAAGGCAAGAGACCCAGTACTTC.